The 21 T cell receptor beta chains presented below share a single source sample, sequenced in a study of blood T cell repertoires in COVID-19. Assay used: immunoSEQ multiplex PCR; TCRdb lists only in-frame clones, some missing. The sample includes about 210,000 clones, about 91% of them seen just once. What was sequenced was peripheral blood. The receptor set was obtained from a man aged 30 to 45 with acute or convalescent COVID-19.

The J gene is TRBJ2-7, the V gene TRBV28; 11 bases fit TRBD2. The CDR3 is 15 residues long. Germline assignment: CDR1 MDHEN and CDR2 SYDVKM. V lost 6 bases and J lost 5; bases outside the gene matches: 9. CDR3 sequence reads: CASRYTSGGLNEQYF. CDR3 nucleotides: TGTGCCAGCAGATACACTAGCGGGGGATTGAACGAGCAGTACTTC.

The chain links TRBV19 to TRBJ1-6, with 9 nucleotides matching TRBD1. Germline assignment: CDR1 LNHDA and CDR2 SQIVND (reference sequence). The ends lost 6 bases at V and 9 bases at J; junction bases unmatched: 6. The CDR3 consists of 14 residues. The CDR3 is CASSTGTGSSPLHF. Written as DNA, the CDR3 is TGTGCCAGTAGCACCGGGACAGGGAGTTCACCCCTCCACTTT.

This clone was seen once. The chain employs TRBV2 and TRBJ1-4, with 7 bases fitting TRBD1. The CDR3 has 15 amino acids. The junction had 7 bases not matched to a gene; V was cut back by 5 bases and J by 4 bases. Germline CDR1 SNHLY, CDR2 FYNNEI. This CDR3 is CASSSPGTDNEKLFF. The DNA for the CDR3 is TGTGCCAGCAGTTCACCCGGGACAGATAATGAAAAACTGTTTTTT. Using reference TRBV2 and TRBJ1-4 for the parts outside the CDR3, the full variable domain is EPEVTQTPSHQVTQMGQEVILRCVPISNHLYFYWYRQILGQKVEFLVSFYNNEISEKSEIFDDQFSVERPDGSNFTLKIRSTKLEDSAMYFCASSSPGTDNEKLFFGSGTQLSVL.

The chain employs TRBV27 and TRBJ1-5, with TRBD1 matching 8 bases. V lost 5 bases to trimming and J lost 4 bases; unmatched junction nucleotides: 10. The CDR3 totals 16 residues. Germline CDR1 is MNHEY and CDR2 is SMNVEV (reference sequence). The CDR3 nucleotides are TGTGCCAGCAGTCCGAATCCCCGACAGGGGAATCAGCCCCAGCATTTT. It translates to CASSPNPRQGNQPQHF.

V and J are TRBV3-1 (or the pseudogene TRBV3-2) and TRBJ1-4, with D possibly matching TRBD1 (5 bases). Trimming removed 4 bases from V and 6 bases from J, with 12 bases in between. The CDR3 is 14 residues long. Germline-derived CDR1 and CDR2 are LGHDT and YNNKEL (reference sequence). The DNA of the CDR3 is TGTGCCAGCAGCCCGGTGGGCAGGGATGAAAAACTGTTTTTT. Translating it yields CASSPVGRDEKLFF.

The rearrangement uses TRBV28 and TRBJ1-6, with a weak D call TRBD1 (6 bases). CDR3 size: 15 residues. Germline V lookup: CDR1 MDHEN, CDR2 SYDVKM. V shed 5 bases and J shed 0 bases, with 8 bases lying between them. DNA of the CDR3: TGTGCCAGCAGTGGGGACATCTCCTATAATTCACCCCTCCACTTT. This encodes CASSGDISYNSPLHF.

The V gene is TRBV11-3, the J gene TRBJ2-1; 9 bases agree with TRBD1. J gave up 7 bases and V 9 bases, and 10 bases lay outside the gene matches. Germline V gene sequence: CDR1 SGHNT, CDR2 YENEEA. The CDR3 extends over 14 amino acids. The CDR3: CASSTGTGKNEQFF. CDR3 DNA sequence: TGTGCCAGTTCCACCGGGACAGGGAAGAATGAGCAGTTCTTC. Variable domain in full (rest from reference TRBV11-3 and TRBJ2-1): EAGVVQSPRYKIIEKKQPVAFWCNPISGHNTLYWYLQNLGQGPELLIRYENEEAVDDSQLPKDRFSAERLKGVDSTLKIQPAELGDSAVYLCASSTGTGKNEQFFGPGTRLTVL.

The J gene is TRBJ1-3, the V gene TRBV18; D remains unclear. The germline CDR1 and CDR2 sequences are KGHSH and LQKENI. The CDR3 loop spans 16 amino acids. V was trimmed by 3 bases and J by 0 bases, leaving 12 bases between them. The CDR3 region is CASSPGGVYSGNTIYF. In DNA, the CDR3 is TGTGCCAGCTCACCCGGAGGCGTTTACTCTGGAAACACCATATATTTT.

The chain is built from TRBV19 and TRBJ1-4; TRBD1 is a possible D gene (5 bases). Trimming took 2 bases from V and 8 from J, leaving 15 bases between them. CDR3 length equals 15 residues. Per the germline V gene, CDR1 is LNHDA and CDR2 is SQIVND (reference sequence). The CDR3: CASSIRTLAGEKLFF. CDR3 DNA: TGTGCCAGTAGTATAAGGACACTGGCGGGAGAAAAACTGTTTTTT.

V is TRBV27 and J is TRBJ1-2; 7 bases line up with TRBD1. There are 19 residues in the CDR3. The V gene end was trimmed by 3 bases and the J gene end by 2 bases; junction bases not matched to a gene: 18. Per the germline V gene, CDR1 is MNHEY and CDR2 is SMNVEV (reference sequence). CDR3 sequence (DNA): TGTGCCAGCAGTTTTTTGTTAGGCCCCGGGGACAGCGCGAACTATGGCTACACCTTC. Its protein product is CASSFLLGPGDSANYGYTF.

This clone is a singleton in its sample. The chain recombines TRBV10-3 with TRBJ1-1, with 7 bases fitting TRBD1. The CDR3 extends over 15 amino acids. Losses at the gene ends were 10 bases for V and 1 base for J; bases not matched to a gene: 12. From germline, CDR1 is ENHRY and CDR2 SYGVKD. DNA for the CDR3: TGTGCCACCGAGAACCAGGGACAGTGGAACACTGAAGCTTTCTTT. It is translated as CATENQGQWNTEAFF.

The genes are TRBV3-1 (or the pseudogene TRBV3-2) and TRBJ2-1; 15 bases map to TRBD2. Germline V lookup: CDR1 LGHDT, CDR2 YNNKEL (reference sequence). Trimming took 0 bases from V and 4 from J; bases not matched to a gene: 1. The CDR3 sequence is 17 residues long. CDR3 sequence (DNA): TGTGCCAGCAGCCAAGAGGGGACTAGCGGGGGGTACAATGAGCAGTTCTTC. Protein sequence: CASSQEGTSGGYNEQFF.

The rearrangement links TRBV7-3 to TRBJ2-3, with D tentatively TRBD1 (5 bases). The CDR3 extends over 14 amino acids. Per germline, CDR1 SGHTA and CDR2 FQGTGA. With 5 bases removed from V and 0 bases from J, the gap between germline ends came to 9 bases. The CDR3 loop reads CASSKGHSTDTQYF. CDR3 bases: TGTGCCAGCAGCAAAGGACATAGCACAGATACGCAGTATTTT.

The chain links TRBV19 to TRBJ2-2, with 9 bases identical to TRBD1. Germline-derived CDR1 and CDR2 are LNHDA and SQIVND (reference sequence). The V and J ends lost 2 bases and 2 bases, in that order; junction bases with no gene match: 0. CDR3 length: 15 residues. In nucleotides, the CDR3 is TGTGCCAGTAGTATAACAGGGGGCAACACCGGGGAGCTGTTTTTT. As protein: CASSITGGNTGELFF.

This chain connects TRBV27 to TRBJ1-3; possibly TRBD1 for D (6 bases). The CDR3 extends over 15 amino acids. V was trimmed by 6 bases and J by 0 bases, leaving 12 bases between them. Germline CDR1 reads MNHEY; CDR2 reads SMNVEV (reference sequence). CDR3 bases: TGTGCCAGCAGCAGGGGACCCCCCTCTGGAAACACCATATATTTT. Translation gives CASSRGPPSGNTIYF.

The rearrangement uses TRBV5-4 and TRBJ2-5; 11 bases agree with TRBD2. CDR3 length: 14 residues. Germline trimming cut 5 bases from V and 5 bases from J; bases unmatched to any gene: 5. Germline V CDR1 and CDR2: SGHNT, YYREEE (reference sequence). CDR3 loop: CASSLAGGRETQYF. As DNA, the CDR3 is TGTGCCAGCAGTCTAGCGGGAGGAAGGGAGACCCAGTACTTC.

V is TRBV19 and J is TRBJ1-5; weak D call: TRBD1 (5 bases). Germline V gene data show CDR1 as LNHDA and CDR2 as SQIVND (reference sequence). CDR3 size: 16 residues. Between the trimmed V and J ends, which lost 6 bases and 0 bases, there was a span of 15 bases. In DNA form, the CDR3 reads TGTGCCAGTAGCAAAAGACAGAGCACTAGCAATCAGCCCCAGCATTTT. It is translated as CASSKRQSTSNQPQHF.

This clone was recorded once. The chain has TRBV5-1 and TRBJ1-2, with TRBD1 matching over 9 bases. This CDR3 region has 17 residues. The germline CDR1 and CDR2 sequences are SGHRS and YFSETQ. V lost 5 bases to trimming and J lost 6 bases; unmatched junction nucleotides: 17. CDR3 residues: CASRTGTGLSSGHGYTF. The CDR3 DNA follows: TGCGCCAGCAGGACCGGGACAGGGCTATCTTCAGGTCATGGCTACACCTTC.

The chain combines TRBV5-4 with TRBJ2-1; D unresolved. Trimming stripped 4 bases from V and 1 base from J, with 9 bases between. Germline values: CDR1 SGHNT, CDR2 YYREEE (reference sequence). The CDR3 sequence is 14 residues long. The CDR3 coding sequence is TGTGCCAGCAGCGAGGTAGCTTCCTACAATGAGCAGTTCTTC. It encodes CASSEVASYNEQFF. The full variable domain, rest sourced from reference TRBV5-4 and TRBJ2-1, is ETGVTQSPTHLIKTRGQQVTLRCSSQSGHNTVSWYQQALGQGPQFIFQYYREEENGRGNFPPRFSGLQFPNYSSELNVNALELDDSALYLCASSEVASYNEQFFGPGTRLTVL.

V usage is TRBV5-1 and J usage is TRBJ1-1; D gene unclear. Germline assignment: CDR1 SGHRS and CDR2 YFSETQ. The CDR3 runs 16 residues. V gave up 2 bases and J gave up 0 bases, with 14 bases separating them. CDR3 region: CASSFTPTTLNTEAFF. CDR3 DNA: TGCGCCAGCAGCTTTACCCCAACGACACTGAACACTGAAGCTTTCTTT.

This chain joins TRBV28 and TRBJ1-5; 7 positions agree with TRBD1. J was trimmed by 6 bases and V by 5 bases; bases with no gene match: 22. The germline CDR1 and CDR2 sequences are MDHEN and SYDVKM. CDR3 length: 19 residues. The CDR3: CASSGETGFRLNLGQPQHF. The CDR3 nucleotides read TGTGCCAGCAGTGGAGAGACAGGGTTCCGCCTTAATTTGGGTCAGCCCCAGCATTTT.